Shown below are 7 T cell receptor beta chains from a single sample sequenced in a study of blood T cell repertoires in COVID-19. The table came from immunoSEQ multiplex PCR; TCRdb's copy has only in-frame clones and leaves some out. The sample consists of tens of thousands of clones, around 83% of them appearing once. Sequenced material: peripheral blood. The receptors were sampled from a man aged 50 to 60 with acute or convalescent COVID-19.

The chain carries TRBV6-5 and TRBJ2-3; 9 bases align to TRBD1. The V and J ends lost 8 bases and 4 bases, in that order; junction bases with no gene match: 7. In germline, CDR1 is MNHEY, CDR2 SVGAGI. CDR3 length: 14 amino acids. The CDR3 DNA sequence: TGTGCCAGCTCCCGGGACAGGGTAGCAGATACGCAGTATTTT. It codes for CASSRDRVADTQYF.

The CDR3 protein is CASRTSGVSYEQYF. For the CDR3, the DNA is TGCGCCAGCAGGACTAGCGGGGTTTCCTACGAGCAGTACTTC. The genes are TRBV10-2 and TRBJ2-7; 11 bases are shared with TRBD2. The V gene's germline CDR1 is WSHSY and CDR2 SAAADI. CDR3 length: 14 amino acids. V shed 6 bases, J shed 1 base, and the junction held 2 bases outside the gene matches.

This chain connects TRBV15 to TRBJ1-2; TRBD1 matches at 10 bases. CDR3 length equals 16 residues. The V and J ends lost 1 base and 7 bases, in that order; junction bases with no gene match: 9. Germline V gene lookup returns CDR1 LNHNV and CDR2 YYDKDF (reference sequence). For the CDR3, the DNA is TGTGCCACCAGCAGAGGGTGGGGACAGGGGAGGCTTGGCTACACCTTC. Translation: CATSRGWGQGRLGYTF. Using reference TRBV15 and TRBJ1-2 for the parts outside the CDR3, the full variable domain is DAMVIQNPRYQVTQFGKPVTLSCSQTLNHNVMYWYQQKSSQAPKLLFHYYDKDFNNEADTPDNFQSRRPNTSFCFLDIRSPGLGDTAMYLCATSRGWGQGRLGYTFGSGTRLTVV.

The chain is built from TRBV27 and TRBJ2-1, with no clear D. Germline CDR1 and CDR2: MNHEY and SMNVEV (reference sequence). With 6 bases removed from V and 0 bases from J, the gap between germline ends came to 12 bases. The CDR3 sequence is 15 residues long. CDR3 loop: CASRLRLSSYNEQFF. The CDR3 DNA sequence: TGTGCCAGCAGGCTCAGACTCAGCTCCTACAATGAGCAGTTCTTC.

J is TRBJ1-3 and V is TRBV9; D is unresolved. This CDR3 comprises 13 residues. In germline, CDR1 is SGDLS, CDR2 YYNGEE. V was cut by 0 bases and J by 1 base, with 2 bases left in between. This chain's CDR3 is CASSVASGNTIYF. CDR3 coding DNA: TGTGCCAGCAGCGTAGCTTCTGGAAACACCATATATTTT.

V usage is TRBV9 and J usage is TRBJ1-1; D is perhaps TRBD1 (5 bases). Trimming shortened V by 4 bases and J by 4 bases, and 17 bases separated the two germline ends. The CDR3 totals 15 residues. CDR1 is SGDLS and CDR2 is YYNGEE in the germline V gene. The CDR3 region is CASSPRSAGGTEAFF. The CDR3 DNA sequence: TGTGCCAGCAGCCCGCGATCGGCCGGGGGCACTGAAGCTTTCTTT.

This chain links TRBV5-1 with TRBJ2-5, with D possibly being TRBD1 (6 bases). Deletions cut 0 bases from V and 5 bases from J, with 14 bases between. CDR3 size: 15 residues. Germline CDR1 reads SGHRS; CDR2 reads YFSETQ. The CDR3 loop is CASSLEGVSWETQYF. CDR3 coding DNA: TGCGCCAGCAGCTTGGAGGGGGTGAGTTGGGAGACCCAGTACTTC.